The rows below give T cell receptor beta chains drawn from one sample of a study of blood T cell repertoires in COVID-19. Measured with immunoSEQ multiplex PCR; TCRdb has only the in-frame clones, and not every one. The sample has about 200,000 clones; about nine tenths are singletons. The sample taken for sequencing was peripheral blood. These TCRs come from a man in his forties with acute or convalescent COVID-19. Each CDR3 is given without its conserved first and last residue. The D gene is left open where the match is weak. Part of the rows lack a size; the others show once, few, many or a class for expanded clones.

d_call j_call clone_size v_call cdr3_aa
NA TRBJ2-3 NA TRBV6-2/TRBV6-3 ASSTPLEADTQY
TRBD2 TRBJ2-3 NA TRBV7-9 ALLAGGQDTQY
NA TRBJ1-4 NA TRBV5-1 ASSLGDFNEKLF
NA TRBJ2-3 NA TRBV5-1 ASSLGGLSRDTQY
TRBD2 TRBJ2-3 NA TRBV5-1 ASSLEGRGGLSTDTQY
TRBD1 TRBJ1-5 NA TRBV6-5 ASSYSTGDQPQH
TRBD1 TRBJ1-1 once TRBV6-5 ASKRDSQNTEAF
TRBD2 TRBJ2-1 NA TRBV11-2 ASSPSSGSSYNEQF
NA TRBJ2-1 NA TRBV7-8 ASSLFAGVLLDEQF
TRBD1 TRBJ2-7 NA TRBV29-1 SVARTGEHEQY